The 13 T cell receptor beta chains presented below share a single source sample, sequenced in a study of PD-1 blockade in classical Hodgkin lymphoma (dated by TCRdb to about 2020). The library was built by means of the immunoSEQ multiplex PCR assay. TCRdb provides this immuneACCESS table in a form limited to in-frame rearrangements. Some clones are lacking; in checked studies, under half of them reflect an unresolved V gene, and why the rest are absent is not known. Recorded for this sample are 10,000 to 14,000 clones; 75% of them occurred a single time. The ten largest clones take up 8% to 13% of the sample. The sample's time point label, decoded: cycle 1 day 1 (C1D1), immediately before nivolumab initiation. Every trial patient had relapsed following autologous stem cell transplantation, and prior brentuximab vedotin exposure was what differed among cohorts A, B and C. The sequencing used peripheral blood mononuclear cells (PBMCs), collected at baseline. These receptors were collected from a human donor with classical Hodgkin lymphoma.

The V gene is TRBV5-4, the J gene TRBJ2-6, with TRBD1 matching 11 bases. V dropped 4 bases and J dropped 4; count of bases not matched to a gene: 7. This CDR3 has 17 residues. The germline V gene encodes CDR1 SGHNT and CDR2 YYREEE (reference sequence). CDR3 nucleotides: TGTGCCAGCAGCAGTGGACAGGGGGCGTCGGGGGCCAACGTCCTGACTTTC. Encoded protein: CASSSGQGASGANVLTF.

The rearrangement uses TRBV7-8 and TRBJ2-3, with 8 bases that match TRBD2. Trimming removed 7 bases from V and 6 bases from J; junction bases left unmatched: 9. The CDR3 has 14 amino acids. In germline, CDR1 is SGHVS, CDR2 FQNEAQ. In DNA form, the CDR3 reads TGTGCCAGCAACGAGCGGGGGCGTCCGGATACGCAGTATTTT. This sequence encodes CASNERGRPDTQYF.

The gene calls are TRBV27 and TRBJ1-6; weak D call: TRBD1 (6 bases). Germline CDR1 MNHEY, CDR2 SMNVEV (reference sequence). There are 14 residues in the CDR3. The ends were cut back, 6 bases at V and 6 bases at J, with 12 bases in the middle. The DNA for the CDR3 is TGTGCCAGCAGCGCTGACAGGTTTAATTCACCCCTCCACTTT. Amino acids: CASSADRFNSPLHF.

The rearrangement uses TRBV7-2 and TRBJ1-2; tentative D call: TRBD1 (6 bases). CDR3 length: 13 residues. V was shortened by 5 bases and J by 6 bases, with 13 bases between the two germline ends. The germline V gene encodes CDR1 SGHTA and CDR2 FQGNSA. CDR3 DNA sequence: TGTGCCAGCAGCAGAGGGCAGGGGAATGGCTACACCTTC. Protein: CASSRGQGNGYTF.

This clone has a handful of counts. V and J are TRBV5-1 and TRBJ1-3, with a possible D match to TRBD1 (6 bases). V was cut by 4 bases and J by 4 bases, with 21 bases left in between. The CDR3 spans 17 residues. Germline CDR1 SGHRS, CDR2 YFSETQ. The CDR3 nucleotides are TGCGCCAGCAGCCCGACGGGGAGGGGGGCTTCGGGAAACACCATATATTTT. Protein sequence: CASSPTGRGASGNTIYF.

V gene TRBV7-2 combines with J gene TRBJ2-7; 7 bases match TRBD1. There are 16 residues in the CDR3. Germline V gene lookup returns CDR1 SGHTA and CDR2 FQGNSA. With 6 bases clipped from V and 5 bases from J, the junction kept 16 bases outside the gene matches. CDR3 DNA sequence: TGTGCCAGCAGTTCCTACGGAGCACAGGGGCTCAACGAGCAGTACTTC. Translating it yields CASSSYGAQGLNEQYF.

The rearrangement joins TRBV27 to TRBJ1-2; D perhaps matches TRBD1 (5 bases). This CDR3 spans 16 amino acids. The germline V gene has CDR1 MNHEY and CDR2 SMNVEV (reference sequence). The V gene lost 5 bases and the J gene lost 2 bases, with 18 bases spanning the gap. CDR3 amino acids: CASSPTGTWGNYGYTF. CDR3 DNA: TGTGCCAGCAGTCCGACCGGGACGTGGGGAAACTATGGCTACACCTTC.

This clone appeared a few times. The V gene is TRBV25-1, the J gene TRBJ2-3, with a weak D call TRBD1 (6 bases). The CDR3 totals 14 residues. The germline gives CDR1 MGHDK, CDR2 SYGVNS. Trimming shortened V by 7 bases and J by 5 bases, and 16 bases separated the two germline ends. CDR3 bases: TGTGCCAGCATCACAGGGATGGGTAGAGATACGCAGTATTTT. It specifies CASITGMGRDTQYF.

The chain recombines TRBV2 with TRBJ1-6; 9 bases match TRBD1. The CDR3 length is 14 residues. V trimming: 6 bases; J trimming: 7 bases; junction bases outside the gene matches: 4. The germline V gene has CDR1 SNHLY and CDR2 FYNNEI. CDR3 coding DNA: TGTGCCAGCAGAGGACAGGGGAGGAATTCACCCCTCCACTTT. Amino acids: CASRGQGRNSPLHF.

This clone was counted a single time. The chain couples TRBV7-2 to TRBJ2-2; TRBD1 is a possible D gene (5 bases). This CDR3 has 15 residues. CDR1 is SGHTA, CDR2 FQGNSA, per germline. Trimming removed 5 bases at V and 4 bases at J, with 14 bases between. CDR3 DNA sequence: TGTGCCAGCAGCCAACAAAGGGGTTCCACCGGGGAGCTGTTTTTT. This sequence encodes CASSQQRGSTGELFF.

The chain links TRBV29-1 to TRBJ2-1; tentatively, D is TRBD1 or TRBD2 (5 bases each). Germline V lookup: CDR1 SQVTM, CDR2 ANQGSEA. Trimming left V 3 bases short and J 4 bases short, with 13 bases between. The CDR3 contains 14 residues. CDR3 DNA: TGCAGCGTTGATGGTGGGGCGGGTTACAATGAGCAGTTCTTC. Protein product: CSVDGGAGYNEQFF.

The rearrangement links TRBV7-9 to TRBJ2-1; maybe TRBD2 (6 bases). Germline CDR1 SEHNR, CDR2 FQNEAQ (reference sequence). This CDR3 is built from 14 residues. The germline V and J ends were trimmed by 5 bases and 8 bases, with 16 bases remaining between them. The CDR3 DNA reads TGTGCCAGCAGCCAATGGACTAACACTGATGAGCAGTTCTTC. Protein sequence: CASSQWTNTDEQFF.

V gene TRBV9 combines with J gene TRBJ2-7; 8 bases are shared with TRBD2. The CDR3 extends over 15 amino acids. With 2 bases clipped from V and 7 bases from J, the junction kept 11 bases outside the gene matches. From germline, CDR1 is SGDLS and CDR2 YYNGEE. The CDR3 DNA follows: TGTGCCAGCAGCGTGGGACTAGGGGATACGAAGGAGCAGTACTTC. It codes for CASSVGLGDTKEQYF.